The sequence of this T cell receptor beta chain was determined in a study of T cells in Graves' hyperthyroidism and ophthalmopathy. Study-wide findings and caveats: Peripheral blood also featured most of the thyroid clonotypes expanded above 0.001. Through a model of 13 V-J features, ophthalmopathy was separated from stable hyperthyroidism.

TCR beta CDR3 regions were amplified from RNA. First-round RT-PCR of the TCR CDR3 relied on the HTBI primer set. One entry per CDR3 protein, called by TCRdb with MiXCR from the multiplex PCR reads. The sample yields 700,000 to 950,000 distinct CDR3 sequences, approximately 40% seen once. Exclusion criteria comprised uncontrolled infection, other autoimmune disease, pregnancy or lactation. V was trimmed by 1 base and J by 2 bases, leaving 12 bases between them. This CDR3 spans 15 amino acids. Germline-derived CDR1 and CDR2 are LGHNA and YSLEER. As regards this clonotype: Its target is not known.

This chain connects TRBV4-3 to TRBJ2-7; D ambiguous. The receptor was derived from a woman in her thirties or forties with Graves' hyperthyroidism. Sequencing was performed on blood. The CDR3 sequence: CASSQGMGRTYEQYF. CDR3 nucleotide sequence: TGCGCCAGCAGCCAAGGAATGGGCAGAACCTACGAGCAGTACTTC.